These 26 T cell receptor beta chains were sequenced from one sample in a study of blood T cell repertoires in COVID-19. The assay was immunoSEQ multiplex PCR, and TCRdb's table has in-frame clones only and misses some. The sample yields about 59,000 clones, approximately 92% seen once. Sequencing was done on a sample of peripheral blood. The receptor source for this set is a man older than 75 with acute or convalescent COVID-19.

This clone was detected only a few times. CDR3 sequence: CASSLGVGTGNEKLFF. The CDR3 DNA reads as TGCGCCAGCAGCTTGGGTGTCGGGACAGGGAATGAAAAACTGTTTTTT. The chain is built from TRBV5-1 and TRBJ1-4, with 9 bases lining up with TRBD1. The CDR3 spans 16 residues. V shed 0 bases, J shed 5 bases, and the junction held 5 bases outside the gene matches. Germline CDR1 SGHRS, CDR2 YFSETQ.

This clone appeared a single time. The chain combines TRBV5-8 with TRBJ2-5; 11 nucleotides line up with TRBD1. Losses at the gene ends were 3 bases for V and 5 bases for J; bases not matched to a gene: 6. CDR1 is SGHTS, CDR2 YDEGEE, per germline. The CDR3 runs to 15 residues. Here the CDR3 reads CASSSPGQGVETQYF. CDR3 nucleotide sequence: TGTGCCAGCAGCTCCCCGGGACAGGGGGTCGAGACCCAGTACTTC.

J is TRBJ1-2 and V is TRBV2, with 9 bases that match TRBD1. The CDR3 runs to 15 residues. Germline lookup yields CDR1 SNHLY and CDR2 FYNNEI. V shed 8 bases and J 7 bases; nucleotides not matched to a gene: 14. The CDR3 DNA reads as TGTGCCAGCGTGCCGCTACAGGGGGCCATGACTGGCTACACCTTC. Encoded protein: CASVPLQGAMTGYTF.

Comment on this clone: The germline gene is not matched at one end of the junction; a read error may be the cause. J is TRBJ2-7 and V is TRBV20-1; D perhaps matches TRBD1 (6 bases). Germline assignment: CDR1 DFQATT and CDR2 SNEGSKA (reference sequence). The CDR3 has 13 residues. CDR3 loop: CSSSLGTIYEQYF. The CDR3 DNA is TGCAGTTCTAGTTTGGGGACAATCTACGAGCAGTACTTC.

The CDR3 protein is CASSEGLAGLFGNEQFF. In nucleotides, the CDR3 is TGTGCCAGCAGTGAAGGACTTGCGGGTTTATTTGGCAATGAGCAGTTCTTC. This chain joins TRBV6-1 and TRBJ2-1, with D possibly being TRBD2 (5 bases). The CDR3 has 17 amino acids. Per germline, CDR1 MNHNS and CDR2 SASEGT. Deletions cut 1 base from V and 6 bases from J, with 19 bases between.

The chain recombines TRBV19 with TRBJ1-1, with a possible D match to TRBD1 (6 bases). CDR1 LNHDA and CDR2 SQIVND come from the germline V gene (reference sequence). This CDR3 has 15 amino acids. V was cut by 3 bases and J by 4 bases, with 15 bases left in between. CDR3 bases: TGTGCCAGTAGTATTTGGGGCAGGGGTACCACTGAAGCTTTCTTT. It specifies CASSIWGRGTTEAFF.

The J gene is TRBJ1-5, the V gene TRBV28; 9 nucleotides align to TRBD1. The length of the CDR3 is 12 residues. The germline V gene has CDR1 MDHEN and CDR2 SYDVKM. The trim removed 8 bases at V and 6 bases at J, leaving 2 bases unmatched. CDR3 sequence reads: CASATGGQPQHF. The CDR3 DNA sequence: TGTGCCAGCGCGACAGGGGGTCAGCCCCAGCATTTT.

The chain uses TRBV18 and TRBJ2-5; TRBD1 matches at 9 bases. The CDR3 length is 14 residues. Trimming removed 3 bases from V and 3 bases from J; junction bases left unmatched: 2. Germline CDR1 and CDR2: KGHSH and LQKENI. CDR3 region: CASSPRTGEETQYF. For the CDR3, the DNA is TGTGCCAGCTCACCCCGGACAGGGGAAGAGACCCAGTACTTC. Looking up the rest from reference TRBV18 and TRBJ2-5 gives the full variable domain: NAGVMQNPRHLVRRRGQEARLRCSPMKGHSHVYWYRQLPEEGLKFMVYLQKENIIDESGMPKERFSAEFPKEGPSILRIQQVVRGDSAAYFCASSPRTGEETQYFGPGTRLLVL.

The chain joins TRBV19 to TRBJ1-6; D unresolved. Trimming removed 5 bases from V and 4 bases from J, with 12 bases in between. This CDR3 is 15 amino acids long. Germline CDR1 is LNHDA and CDR2 is SQIVND (reference sequence). The CDR3 DNA reads TGTGCCAGTAGTCTCGAAGGAGGGTATAATTCACCCCTCCACTTT. This sequence encodes CASSLEGGYNSPLHF.

This chain joins TRBV5-4 and TRBJ1-2; D not resolved. The CDR3 sequence is 12 residues long. V was clipped by 4 bases and J by 6 bases, with 10 bases between them. Per germline, CDR1 SGHNT and CDR2 YYREEE (reference sequence). The CDR3 spells CASSLTSDGYTF. The CDR3 region has the DNA TGTGCCAGCAGCCTAACTAGTGATGGCTACACCTTC.

The chain joins TRBV9 to TRBJ1-6; D unclear. Germline V gene sequence: CDR1 SGDLS, CDR2 YYNGEE. The V end was cut by 3 bases, the J end by 7 bases, with 11 bases between. This CDR3 has 14 residues. This CDR3 is CASSASSVNSPLHF. The CDR3 DNA reads TGTGCCAGCAGCGCCTCCTCGGTAAATTCACCCCTCCACTTT.

This sequence joins TRBV29-1 and TRBJ2-2; TRBD2 agrees at 11 bases. CDR3 length: 16 amino acids. Germline loops: CDR1 SQVTM, CDR2 ANQGSEA. V dropped 4 bases and J dropped 8; count of bases not matched to a gene: 12. The CDR3 is CSVGPGTSGVGGELFF. The DNA for the CDR3 is TGCAGCGTTGGCCCCGGGACTAGCGGAGTGGGAGGGGAGCTGTTTTTT.

The rearrangement links TRBV6-6 to TRBJ1-4; no firm D call. This CDR3 has 14 amino acids. Looked up from germline, CDR1 is MNHNY and CDR2 is SVGAGI (reference sequence). Trimming left V 6 bases short and J 7 bases short, with 15 bases between. The CDR3 protein is CASSYEPRIEKLFF. CDR3 DNA: TGTGCCAGCAGCTATGAACCGCGGATTGAAAAACTGTTTTTT.

This rearrangement joins TRBV5-4 to TRBJ2-7, with 7 bases lining up with TRBD1. Losses at the gene ends were 4 bases for V and 0 bases for J; bases not matched to a gene: 7. The CDR3 spans 15 residues. Per the germline V gene, CDR1 is SGHNT and CDR2 is YYREEE (reference sequence). The CDR3, as DNA: TGTGCCAGCAGCCTTGGGACAGCAAGCTCCTACGAGCAGTACTTC. It is translated as CASSLGTASSYEQYF.

This chain connects TRBV12-3 or TRBV12-4 to TRBJ1-5; TRBD1 is a possible D gene (5 bases). The V end lost 8 bases, the J end lost 4 bases, and 12 bases lay between the germline ends. The CDR3 is 13 residues long. Here the CDR3 DNA reads TGTGCCAGCCGCCCGGGGGGGAATCAGCCCCAGCATTTT. The encoded protein is CASRPGGNQPQHF.

The V gene is TRBV6-1, the J gene TRBJ2-2, with TRBD1 identical over 7 bases. J was trimmed by 4 bases and V by 6 bases; bases with no gene match: 5. Germline values: CDR1 MNHNS, CDR2 SASEGT. There are 14 residues in the CDR3. The CDR3 sequence is CASRPGQSTGELFF. The CDR3 DNA sequence: TGTGCCAGCAGGCCGGGACAGAGCACCGGGGAGCTGTTTTTT.

The chain has TRBV3-1 (or the pseudogene TRBV3-2) and TRBJ1-6, with D possibly being TRBD1 (6 bases). Between the trimmed V and J ends, which lost 2 bases and 7 bases, there was a span of 9 bases. The CDR3 contains 14 residues. Per germline, CDR1 LGHDT and CDR2 YNNKEL (reference sequence). The CDR3 nucleotides read TGTGCCAGCAGCCAACAGGGGAGCAATTCACCCCTCCACTTT. Translated: CASSQQGSNSPLHF.

This sequence joins TRBV11-2 and TRBJ2-7; TRBD1 matches at 10 bases. Trimming took 5 bases from V and 5 from J; bases not matched to a gene: 9. Germline CDR1 reads SGHAT; CDR2 reads FQNNGV. The CDR3 loop spans 15 amino acids. Here the CDR3 reads CASSPRQGAYNEQYF. For the CDR3, the DNA is TGTGCCAGCAGCCCGAGACAGGGGGCTTATAACGAGCAGTACTTC.

V gene TRBV6-1 combines with J gene TRBJ1-1, with D unclear. With 2 bases removed from V and 4 bases from J, the gap between germline ends came to 11 bases. Germline V gene data show CDR1 as MNHNS and CDR2 as SASEGT. CDR3 size: 14 residues. CDR3 amino acids: CASSEFKGGTEAFF. The CDR3 bases are TGTGCCAGCAGTGAATTTAAGGGAGGCACTGAAGCTTTCTTT.

This sequence joins TRBV24-1 and TRBJ1-4; 11 bases match TRBD1. Germline V gives CDR1 KGHDR, CDR2 SFDVKD. The CDR3 runs to 18 residues. V was pared by 4 bases and J by 6 bases, with 12 bases of the junction left unmatched. The CDR3 sequence is CATSDPSRDRGGYEKLFF. The CDR3 nucleotides read TGTGCCACCAGTGACCCGTCCCGGGACAGGGGGGGTTATGAAAAACTGTTTTTT.

The chain is built from TRBV13 and TRBJ2-2, with D possibly matching TRBD2 (5 bases). Trimming pared 7 bases from V and 4 bases from J, leaving 16 bases between. CDR1 and CDR2 (germline): PRHDT, FYEKMQ (reference sequence). This CDR3 contains 15 residues. CDR3 residues: CASKRNGEGTGELFF. The CDR3 nucleotides read TGTGCCAGCAAACGGAACGGGGAAGGCACCGGGGAGCTGTTTTTT.

This clone was picked up one time. The chain carries TRBV27 and TRBJ2-2; D not resolved. The CDR3 length is 12 residues. Trimming left V 3 bases short and J 5 bases short, with 4 bases between. Germline loops: CDR1 MNHEY, CDR2 SMNVEV (reference sequence). CDR3 protein: CASSLRTGELFF. CDR3 in DNA: TGTGCCAGCAGTTTGCGGACCGGGGAGCTGTTTTTT.

The chain joins TRBV29-1 to TRBJ2-7; unclear D gene. CDR1 and CDR2 (germline): SQVTM, ANQGSEA. V gave up 4 bases and J gave up 5 bases, with 12 bases separating them. The length of the CDR3 is 12 residues. Written as DNA, the CDR3 is TGCAGCGTTGGGGCCAGGAACCACGAGCAGTACTTC. This sequence encodes CSVGARNHEQYF.

Turning to this clone: Germline and junction disagree at one end, which may indicate a read error. This chain uses TRBV15 with TRBJ1-3; 10 bases map to TRBD1. Germline V lookup: CDR1 LNHNV, CDR2 YYDKDF (reference sequence). CDR3 size: 14 residues. The CDR3 coding sequence is TGTGCCACCATGGGGACAGGGGTTGGAGACACCATATATTTT. Translation gives CATMGTGVGDTIYF.

This chain joins TRBV28 and TRBJ2-3, with 15 bases aligning to TRBD2. The ends lost 4 bases at V and 0 bases at J; junction bases unmatched: 11. CDR1 is MDHEN, CDR2 SYDVKM, per germline. The CDR3 extends over 20 amino acids. Written as DNA, the CDR3 is TGTGCCAGCAGTTCCGGGACTAGCGGGGGGCTGACTCCTAGCACAGATACGCAGTATTTT. Its protein product is CASSSGTSGGLTPSTDTQYF.

This chain joins TRBV5-5 and TRBJ1-1; tentative D call: TRBD1 (6 bases). This CDR3 is built from 14 residues. V was clipped by 4 bases and J by 1 base, with 11 bases between them. The germline V gene encodes CDR1 SGHKS and CDR2 YYEKEE (reference sequence). For the CDR3, the DNA is TGTGCCAGCAGCACACAGACAGGGAACACTGAAGCTTTCTTT. It codes for CASSTQTGNTEAFF.